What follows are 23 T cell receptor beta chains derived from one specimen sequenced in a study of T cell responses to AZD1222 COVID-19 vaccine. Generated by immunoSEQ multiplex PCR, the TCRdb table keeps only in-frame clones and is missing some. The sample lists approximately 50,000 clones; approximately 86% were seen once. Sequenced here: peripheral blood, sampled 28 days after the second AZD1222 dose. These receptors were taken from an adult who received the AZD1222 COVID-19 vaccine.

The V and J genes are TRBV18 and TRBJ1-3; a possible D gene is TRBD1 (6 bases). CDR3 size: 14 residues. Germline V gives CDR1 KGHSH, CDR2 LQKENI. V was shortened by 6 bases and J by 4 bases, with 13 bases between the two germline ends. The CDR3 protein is CASSQGTPGNTIYF. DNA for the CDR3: TGTGCCAGCTCTCAGGGGACTCCCGGAAACACCATATATTTT.

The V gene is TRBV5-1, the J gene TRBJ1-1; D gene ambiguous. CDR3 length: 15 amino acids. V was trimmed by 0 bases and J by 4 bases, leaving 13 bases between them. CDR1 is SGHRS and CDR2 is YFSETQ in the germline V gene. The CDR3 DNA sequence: TGCGCCAGCAGCTTGGCCCCCAATCGGGGCACTGAAGCTTTCTTT. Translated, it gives CASSLAPNRGTEAFF.

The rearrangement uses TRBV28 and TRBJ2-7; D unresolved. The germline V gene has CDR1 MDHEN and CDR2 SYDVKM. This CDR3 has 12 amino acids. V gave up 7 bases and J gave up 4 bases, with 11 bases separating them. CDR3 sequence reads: CASTVMGYEQYF. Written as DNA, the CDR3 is TGTGCCAGCACGGTGATGGGTTACGAGCAGTACTTC.

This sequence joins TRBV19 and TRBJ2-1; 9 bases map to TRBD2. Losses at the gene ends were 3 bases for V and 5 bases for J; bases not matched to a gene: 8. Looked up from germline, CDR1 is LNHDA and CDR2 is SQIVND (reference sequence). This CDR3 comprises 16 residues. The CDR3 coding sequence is TGTGCCAGTAGTATGAGTAGGCGGGGGGGCCACAATGAGCAGTTCTTC. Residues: CASSMSRRGGHNEQFF.

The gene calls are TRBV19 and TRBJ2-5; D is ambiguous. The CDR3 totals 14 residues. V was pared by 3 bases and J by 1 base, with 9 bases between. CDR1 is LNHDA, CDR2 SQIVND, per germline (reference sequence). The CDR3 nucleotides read TGTGCCAGTAGTATCGGCCCGTCCCAAGAGACCCAGTACTTC. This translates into CASSIGPSQETQYF.

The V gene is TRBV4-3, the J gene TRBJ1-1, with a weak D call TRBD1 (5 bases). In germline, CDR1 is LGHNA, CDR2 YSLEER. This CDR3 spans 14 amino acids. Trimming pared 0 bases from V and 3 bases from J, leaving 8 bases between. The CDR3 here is CASSQDGGDTEAFF. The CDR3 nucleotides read TGCGCCAGCAGCCAAGATGGGGGGGACACTGAAGCTTTCTTT.

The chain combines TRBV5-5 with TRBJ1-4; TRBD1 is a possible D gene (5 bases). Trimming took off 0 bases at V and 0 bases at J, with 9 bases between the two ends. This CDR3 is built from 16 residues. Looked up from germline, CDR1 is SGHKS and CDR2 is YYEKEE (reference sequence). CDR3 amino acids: CASSLEGYATNEKLFF. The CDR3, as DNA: TGTGCCAGCAGCTTGGAGGGGTACGCAACTAATGAAAAACTGTTTTTT.

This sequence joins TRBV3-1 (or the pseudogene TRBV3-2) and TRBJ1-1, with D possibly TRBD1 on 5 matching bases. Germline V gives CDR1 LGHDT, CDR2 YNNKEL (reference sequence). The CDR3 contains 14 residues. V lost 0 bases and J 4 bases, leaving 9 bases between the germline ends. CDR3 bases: TGTGCCAGCAGCCAAGAAGGAGGGGTCACTGAAGCTTTCTTT. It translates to CASSQEGGVTEAFF.

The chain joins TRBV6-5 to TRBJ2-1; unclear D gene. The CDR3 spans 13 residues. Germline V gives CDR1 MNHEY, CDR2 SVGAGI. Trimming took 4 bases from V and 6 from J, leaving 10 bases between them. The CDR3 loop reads CASSSAGGNEQFF. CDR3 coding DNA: TGTGCCAGCAGTTCGGCAGGTGGCAATGAGCAGTTCTTC.

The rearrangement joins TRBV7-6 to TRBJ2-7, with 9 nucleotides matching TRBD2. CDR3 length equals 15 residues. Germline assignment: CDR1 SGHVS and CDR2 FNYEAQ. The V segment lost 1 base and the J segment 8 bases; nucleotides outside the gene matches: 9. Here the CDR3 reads CASSLESGRQGKQYF. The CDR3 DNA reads TGTGCCAGCAGCTTAGAAAGCGGGAGGCAAGGGAAGCAGTACTTC. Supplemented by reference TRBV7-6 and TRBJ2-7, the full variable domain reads GAGVSQSPRYKVTKRGQDVALRCDPISGHVSLYWYRQALGQGPEFLTYFNYEAQQDKSGLPNDRFSAERPEGSISTLTIQRTEQRDSAMYRCASSLESGRQGKQYFGPGTRLTVT.

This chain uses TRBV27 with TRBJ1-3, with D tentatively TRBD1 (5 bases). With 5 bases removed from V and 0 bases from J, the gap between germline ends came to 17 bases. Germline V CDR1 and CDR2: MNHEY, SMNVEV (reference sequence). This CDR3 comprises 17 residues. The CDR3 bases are TGTGCCAGCAGTCCCCAGGGCACGCGAAGCTCTGGAAACACCATATATTTT. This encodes CASSPQGTRSSGNTIYF.

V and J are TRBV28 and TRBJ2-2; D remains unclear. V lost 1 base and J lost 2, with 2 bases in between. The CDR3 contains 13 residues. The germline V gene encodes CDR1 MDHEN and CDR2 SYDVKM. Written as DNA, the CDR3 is TGTGCCAGCAGTTTATATAACACCGGGGAGCTGTTTTTT. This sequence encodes CASSLYNTGELFF.

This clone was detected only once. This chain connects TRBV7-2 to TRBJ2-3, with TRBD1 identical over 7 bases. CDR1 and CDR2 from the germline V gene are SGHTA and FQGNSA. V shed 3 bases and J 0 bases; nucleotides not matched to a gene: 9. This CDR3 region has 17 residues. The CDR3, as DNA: TGTGCCAGCAGCTTGGTCGGGACAGCTTCTAGCACAGATACGCAGTATTTT. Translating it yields CASSLVGTASSTDTQYF.

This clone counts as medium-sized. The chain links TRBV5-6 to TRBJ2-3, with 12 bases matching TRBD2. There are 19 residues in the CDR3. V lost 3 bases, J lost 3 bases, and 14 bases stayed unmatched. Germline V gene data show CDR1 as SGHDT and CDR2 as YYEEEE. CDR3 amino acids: CASSSLTSGRAVDTDTQYF. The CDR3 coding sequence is TGTGCCAGCAGCTCCCTGACTAGCGGGAGAGCGGTCGATACAGATACGCAGTATTTT.

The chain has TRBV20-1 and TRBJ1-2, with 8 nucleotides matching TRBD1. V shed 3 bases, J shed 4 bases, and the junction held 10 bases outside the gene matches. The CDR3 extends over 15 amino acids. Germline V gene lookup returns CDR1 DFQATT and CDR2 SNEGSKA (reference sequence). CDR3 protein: CSASQAGGASYGYTF. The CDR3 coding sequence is TGCAGTGCTAGTCAGGCAGGGGGCGCAAGCTATGGCTACACCTTC.

This CDR3 reads CASSYRGGNYGYTF. CDR3 bases: TGTGCCAGTAGCTACAGGGGAGGAAACTATGGCTACACCTTC. The chain has TRBV19 and TRBJ1-2; 7 nucleotides align to TRBD1. There are 14 residues in the CDR3. The trim removed 6 bases at V and 2 bases at J, leaving 6 bases unmatched. CDR1 LNHDA and CDR2 SQIVND come from the germline V gene (reference sequence). Drawing the rest from reference TRBV19 and TRBJ1-2, the complete variable domain is DGGITQSPKYLFRKEGQNVTLSCEQNLNHDAMYWYRQDPGQGLRLIYYSQIVNDFQKGDIAEGYSVSREKKESFPLTVTSAQKNPTAFYLCASSYRGGNYGYTFGSGTRLTVV.

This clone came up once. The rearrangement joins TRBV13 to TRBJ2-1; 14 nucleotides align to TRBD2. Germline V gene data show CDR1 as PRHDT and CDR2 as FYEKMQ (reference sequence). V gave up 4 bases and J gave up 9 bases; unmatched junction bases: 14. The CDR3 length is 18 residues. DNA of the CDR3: TGTGCCAGCAGCTCTCAGACACCGGGACTAGCGGGAGCTAGTGAGCAGTTCTTC. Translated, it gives CASSSQTPGLAGASEQFF.

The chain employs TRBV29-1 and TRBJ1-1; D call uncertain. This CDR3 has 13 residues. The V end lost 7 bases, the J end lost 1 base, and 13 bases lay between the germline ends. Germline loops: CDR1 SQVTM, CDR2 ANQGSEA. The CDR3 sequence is CSARKGSNTEAFF. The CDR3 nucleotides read TGCAGCGCCAGGAAGGGTTCGAACACTGAAGCTTTCTTT.

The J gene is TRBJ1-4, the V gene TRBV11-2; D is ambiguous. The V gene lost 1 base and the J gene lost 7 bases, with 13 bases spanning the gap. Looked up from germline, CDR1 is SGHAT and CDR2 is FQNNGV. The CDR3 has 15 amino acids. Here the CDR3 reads CASSLGRSRAEKLFF. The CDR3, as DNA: TGTGCCAGCAGCTTAGGTCGGTCGAGGGCTGAAAAACTGTTTTTT.

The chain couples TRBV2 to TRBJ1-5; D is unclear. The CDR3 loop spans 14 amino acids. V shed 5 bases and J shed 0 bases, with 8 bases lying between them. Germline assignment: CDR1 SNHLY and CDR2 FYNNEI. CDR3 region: CASSILNSNQPQHF. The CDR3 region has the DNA TGTGCCAGCAGTATCCTAAATAGCAATCAGCCCCAGCATTTT.

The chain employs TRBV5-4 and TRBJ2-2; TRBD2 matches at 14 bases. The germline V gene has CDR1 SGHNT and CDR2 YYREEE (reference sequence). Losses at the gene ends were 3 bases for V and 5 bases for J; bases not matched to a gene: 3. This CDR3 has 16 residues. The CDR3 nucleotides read TGTGCCAGCAGCTACTGGACTAGCGGGGGGACCGGGGAGCTGTTTTTT. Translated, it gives CASSYWTSGGTGELFF. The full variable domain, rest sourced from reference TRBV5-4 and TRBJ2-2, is ETGVTQSPTHLIKTRGQQVTLRCSSQSGHNTVSWYQQALGQGPQFIFQYYREEENGRGNFPPRFSGLQFPNYSSELNVNALELDDSALYLCASSYWTSGGTGELFFGEGSRLTVL.

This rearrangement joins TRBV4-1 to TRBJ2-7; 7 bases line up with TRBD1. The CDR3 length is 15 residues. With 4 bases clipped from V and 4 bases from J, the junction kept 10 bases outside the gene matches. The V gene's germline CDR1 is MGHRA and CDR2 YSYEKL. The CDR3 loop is CASSRGQDGIYEQYF. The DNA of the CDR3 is TGCGCCAGCAGCCGCGGACAGGACGGTATTTACGAGCAGTACTTC.

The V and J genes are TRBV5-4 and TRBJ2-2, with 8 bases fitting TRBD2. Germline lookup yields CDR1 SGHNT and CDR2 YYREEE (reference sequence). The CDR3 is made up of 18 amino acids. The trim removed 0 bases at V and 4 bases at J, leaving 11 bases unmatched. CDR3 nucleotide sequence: TGTGCCAGCAGCTTGGCCCGTGGAGCGGGAGTAGGCACCGGGGAGCTGTTTTTT. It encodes CASSLARGAGVGTGELFF.